Listed below are T cell receptor beta chains from one sample, sequenced in a study of shared clonotypes between healthy human individuals. Assay used: immunoSEQ multiplex PCR; TCRdb lists only in-frame clones, some missing. The profile shows over 1.4 million clones, around 97% of them singletons. Sequencing was done on a sample of naive CD4+ T cells sorted from blood. The receptors come from a man younger than 40 in good health. Each CDR3 is given with its conserved first and last residue. A D gene is named only where the DNA matches it firmly. Size is omitted from some rows. Given values are once, few, many or a class for expanded clones.

CDR3 length	clone size	V gene	D gene	J gene	CDR3 DNA	CDR3 protein
15	-	TRBV4-2	TRBD2	TRBJ2-7	TGTGCCAGCAGCCAAGACCTAGCGGGGTCCTACGAGCAGTACTTC	CASSQDLAGSYEQYF
15	-	TRBV5-1	-	TRBJ2-3	TGCGCCAGCAGCCCCCCGGGCCTTAACACAGATACGCAGTATTTT	CASSPPGLNTDTQYF
16	-	TRBV11-2	TRBD1	TRBJ2-2	TGTGCCAGCAGCTTAGCACCAGGGGGCAATAGCGGGGAGCTGTTTTTT	CASSLAPGGNSGELFF
11	once	TRBV5-5	-	TRBJ1-1	TGTGCCAGCAGCTTCGAGGGGTCGGCTTTCTTT	CASSFEGSAFF
13	-	TRBV29-1	-	TRBJ2-2	TGCAGCGTTGAAGATTTGACAGCCGGGGAGCTGTTTTTT	CSVEDLTAGELFF
17	-	TRBV18	-	TRBJ1-3	TGTGCCAGCTCACCACCTTCGGCACAGGGACCTGGAAACACCATATATTTT	CASSPPSAQGPGNTIYF
14	-	TRBV6-6	-	TRBJ1-5	TGTGCCAGCAGTTTTGAGGGTTGGGATCAGCCCCAGCATTTT	CASSFEGWDQPQHF
14	-	TRBV5-1	-	TRBJ1-1	TGCGCCAGCTTCGCGGCACCCGAGGACACTGAAGCTTTCTTT	CASFAAPEDTEAFF
14	-	TRBV7-6	-	TRBJ2-7	TGTGCCAGCAGCACCAGGGGCAGGGGCTACGAGCAGTACTTC	CASSTRGRGYEQYF
16	-	TRBV2	TRBD2	TRBJ2-5	TGTGCCACCGGCAAGGGCGGACTAGCTAGCCAAGAGACCCAGTACTTC	CATGKGGLASQETQYF
13	-	TRBV6-5	-	TRBJ2-1	TGTGCCAGCAGCCCATATGGTCGGAATGAGCAGTTCTTC	CASSPYGRNEQFF
14	-	TRBV28	-	TRBJ2-7	TGTGCCAGCAGCTTCAGTCAGGAGAGGGGCGAGCAGTACTTC	CASSFSQERGEQYF
13	-	TRBV29-1	-	TRBJ2-1	TGCAGCGCTGGATTGGCGGGGACGGGTGAGCAGTTCTTC	CSAGLAGTGEQFF
12	once	TRBV27	-	TRBJ2-1	TGTGCCAGCAGTTTATCCCCCCCAGAGCAGTTCTTC	CASSLSPPEQFF
15	-	TRBV27	-	TRBJ1-1	TGTGCCAGCAGTTTATTAAGGGACCTAGCCACTGAAGCTTTCTTT	CASSLLRDLATEAFF
12	-	TRBV6-5	-	TRBJ1-5	TGTGCCAGCGGCTCGTCTGATCAGCCCCAGCATTTT	CASGSSDQPQHF
14	-	TRBV7-2	-	TRBJ2-1	TGTGCCAGCAGCTTAGTCTACCTAGCCAATGAGCAGTTCTTC	CASSLVYLANEQFF
15	-	TRBV2	-	TRBJ1-6	TGTGCCAGCAGTGTGGTACAGGATTATAATTCACCCCTCCACTTT	CASSVVQDYNSPLHF
16	-	TRBV18	TRBD2	TRBJ2-1	TGTGCCAGCTCACCATTAGAACTAGCGGGAGCCGGTGAGCAGTTCTTC	CASSPLELAGAGEQFF
12	-	TRBV30	-	TRBJ2-1	TGTGCCTGGAGGGGGGACACCGGGGAGCAGTTCTTC	CAWRGDTGEQFF
13	-	TRBV6-6	TRBD1	TRBJ1-1	TGTGCCAGCAGTTACGATACAGGGGGCGAAGCTTTCTTT	CASSYDTGGEAFF
16	-	TRBV18	TRBD1	TRBJ1-5	TGTGCCAGCTCACCAAGGCGGGACAGGGCCGGGCAGCCCCAGCATTTT	CASSPRRDRAGQPQHF